This is a list of T cell receptor beta chains from one sample in a study of Ad26.COV2.S vaccination and SARS-CoV-2 variants. The repertoire was sequenced with immunoSEQ multiplex PCR; TCRdb's copy has only in-frame clones and lacks some. The table records fewer than 900,000 clones, around 90% of them present only once. The sequenced sample was peripheral blood, obtained in a trial of Ad26.COV2.S vaccine versus placebo. The receptor source for this set is a person between 18 and 65 years old who received the Ad26.COV2.S COVID-19 vaccine or a placebo. Both conserved end residues are part of each CDR3. The D gene is left open where the match is weak. Size is omitted from some rows. Given values are once, few, many or a class for expanded clones.

.,TRBJ2-3,.,TRBV4-1,CASSLNPRQNTQYF,TGCGCCAGCAGCCTCAACCCTCGACAGAATACGCAGTATTTT
.,TRBJ2-7,.,TRBV2,CASLRAFSYEQYF,TGTGCCAGCCTTAGGGCCTTTTCCTACGAGCAGTACTTC
TRBD2,TRBJ2-2,.,TRBV5-4,CASSLTSGVDTGELFF,TGTGCCAGCAGCTTGACTAGCGGGGTGGACACCGGGGAGCTGTTTTTT
.,TRBJ2-7,.,TRBV30,CAWSVSVGYEQYF,TGTGCCTGGAGTGTATCGGTTGGCTACGAGCAGTACTTC
.,TRBJ1-4,.,TRBV7-2,CASSTRATNEKLFF,TGTGCCAGCAGTACCAGGGCAACTAATGAAAAACTGTTTTTT
.,TRBJ2-1,.,TRBV7-9,CASSLVPSYNEQFF,TGTGCCAGCAGCTTAGTCCCCTCCTACAATGAGCAGTTCTTC
.,TRBJ2-7,.,TRBV6-5,CASSPPGLVYEQYF,TGTGCCAGCAGCCCCCCGGGGCTAGTCTACGAGCAGTACTTC
.,TRBJ1-1,.,TRBV6-2/TRBV6-3,CASSYWGTPGGAFF,TGTGCCAGCAGTTACTGGGGAACTCCCGGGGGAGCTTTCTTT
TRBD1,TRBJ1-1,.,TRBV10-2,CASRGTVSGAFF,TGCGCCAGCAGAGGGACAGTCTCCGGAGCTTTCTTT
.,TRBJ2-1,.,TRBV6-1,CASSDGAGADEQFF,TGTGCCAGCAGTGATGGGGCAGGGGCTGATGAGCAGTTCTTC
.,TRBJ2-4,.,TRBV7-9,CASSDDTKNIQYF,TGTGCCAGCAGCGACGACACCAAAAACATTCAGTACTTC
TRBD1,TRBJ2-7,.,TRBV3-1/TRBV3-2,CASSRQTGDYEQYF,TGTGCCAGCAGCCGGCAGACAGGGGACTACGAGCAGTACTTC
.,TRBJ1-3,many,TRBV9,CASSPNRGGSGNTIYF,TGTGCCAGCAGTCCCAACCGGGGGGGGTCCGGAAACACCATATATTTT
.,TRBJ1-1,once,TRBV7-3,CASSLSGRTEAFF,TGTGCCAGCAGCTTATCTGGGCGCACTGAAGCTTTCTTT
.,TRBJ2-5,.,TRBV9,CASRGTYQETQYF,TGTGCCAGCCGCGGGACATACCAAGAGACCCAGTACTTC
.,TRBJ2-5,.,TRBV5-1,CASSLELTLQETQYF,TGCGCCAGCAGCTTGGAACTGACACTGCAAGAGACCCAGTACTTC
.,TRBJ1-6,.,TRBV30,CAWSVKGSYNSPLHF,TGTGCCTGGAGTGTGAAGGGGTCCTATAATTCACCCCTCCACTTT
.,TRBJ2-1,.,TRBV5-4,CASSQIDGSYNEQFF,TGTGCCAGCAGCCAAATAGACGGTTCCTACAATGAGCAGTTCTTC
.,TRBJ1-1,.,TRBV14,CASRSLEGQGNTEAFF,TGTGCCAGCCGCTCCCTCGAGGGCCAGGGGAACACTGAAGCTTTCTTT
TRBD1,TRBJ2-1,.,TRBV2,CASTLGQGSYNEQFF,TGTGCCAGCACCCTAGGACAGGGCTCCTACAATGAGCAGTTCTTC
.,TRBJ1-4,.,TRBV29-1,CSVAGPEKLFF,TGCAGCGTTGCAGGGCCCGAAAAACTGTTTTTT
TRBD1,TRBJ2-1,few,TRBV29-1,CSVGWTGLNEQFF,TGCAGCGTCGGGTGGACAGGGCTCAATGAGCAGTTCTTC
.,TRBJ1-2,.,TRBV5-4,CASSLDFRSLGGYTF,TGTGCCAGCAGCTTGGATTTCCGGAGCCTTGGAGGCTACACCTTC
TRBD1,TRBJ1-2,.,TRBV18,CASSRQRDSRDGYTF,TGTGCCAGCTCGCGCCAACGGGACAGTCGGGATGGCTACACCTTC
TRBD2,TRBJ2-7,once,TRBV10-3,CAISAITSGSGYEQYF,TGTGCCATCAGTGCGATCACTAGCGGGAGTGGGTACGAGCAGTACTTC
.,TRBJ2-1,.,TRBV12-3/TRBV12-4,CASSPDYNEQFF,TGTGCCAGCAGTCCGGATTACAATGAGCAGTTCTTC
TRBD2,TRBJ2-2,many,TRBV3-1/TRBV3-2,CASSQITGTSGRKVNTGELFF,TGTGCCAGCAGCCAGATAACCGGGACTAGCGGGAGGAAAGTCAACACCGGGGAGCTGTTTTTT
.,TRBJ2-2,.,TRBV19,CASSGQGLAGGDTGELFF,TGTGCCAGCTCGGGACAGGGGTTAGCGGGAGGGGACACCGGGGAGCTGTTTTTT
.,TRBJ2-1,once,TRBV5-6,CASSFGSNYNEQFF,TGTGCCAGCAGCTTTGGGTCTAACTACAATGAGCAGTTCTTC
.,TRBJ1-1,.,TRBV24-1,CATSDLDTEAFF,TGTGCCACCAGTGATCTAGACACTGAAGCTTTCTTT
.,TRBJ1-2,once,TRBV10-3,CAISETSWTVYGYTF,TGTGCCATCAGTGAGACTTCTTGGACAGTCTATGGCTACACCTTC